This TCR beta chain was sequenced in a study of cytomegalovirus exposure and HLA in healthy donors. Concerning this clone: Its antigen remains unknown.

General study points: A list of about 180 TCR beta chains associated with cytomegalovirus was given.

The PCR ran on 60 Vbeta and 13 Jbeta primers. Sequencing was performed with immunoSEQ multiplex PCR; in TCRdb, only in-frame clones are kept and a portion is missing. The data contain roughly 130,000 clones, 80% of them singletons. The specimen sequenced was PBMCs. The origin of this receptor is a man aged 35 to 55 in good health and CMV-seronegative.

The CDR3 sequence is CASSLGVAGIDTQYF. The CDR3 DNA sequence: TGTGCCAGCAGCCTCGGGGTAGCGGGGATAGATACGCAGTATTTT. This chain joins TRBV11-3 and TRBJ2-3, with 8 positions matching TRBD2. Trimming took 5 bases from V and 5 from J; bases not matched to a gene: 9. Germline CDR1 and CDR2: SGHNT and YENEEA. The CDR3 length is 15 residues.